This T cell receptor beta chain was profiled in a study of blood T cell repertoires in COVID-19. Study-level background: Acute and convalescent COVID-19 specimens originated in the United States, Italy and Spain. Sources were T cells, B-cell-depleted T cells, or PBMCs; the material itself was cDNA or gDNA.

V lost 6 bases to trimming and J lost 6 bases, with 11 bases between them. The CDR3 sequence is 13 residues long. The table came from immunoSEQ multiplex PCR; TCRdb's copy has only in-frame clones and leaves some out. The sample includes around 260,000 clones, less than 85% seen only once; the top ten take over 4.5%. The chain recombines TRBV12-3 or TRBV12-4 with TRBJ1-4; D remains unclear. The sequencing sample was made of peripheral blood. This receptor was taken from a man aged 60-69 years who had recovered from COVID-19. The CDR3 nucleotides are TGTGCCAGCAGCTTGGGCCACTATGAAAAACTGTTTTTT. Translated: CASSLGHYEKLFF.